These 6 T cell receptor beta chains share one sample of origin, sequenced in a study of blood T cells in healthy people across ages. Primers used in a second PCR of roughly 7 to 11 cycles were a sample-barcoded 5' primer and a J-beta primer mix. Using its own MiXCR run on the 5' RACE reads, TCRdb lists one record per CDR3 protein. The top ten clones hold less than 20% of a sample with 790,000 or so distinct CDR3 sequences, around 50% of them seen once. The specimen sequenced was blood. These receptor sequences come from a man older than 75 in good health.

CDR3 coding DNA: TGCAGTGCTAGGGGGACTAGCGGGGAGACCCAGTACTTC. It encodes CSARGTSGETQYF. This sequence joins TRBV20-1 and TRBJ2-5, with 12 bases identical to TRBD2. The CDR3 runs 13 residues. V shed 3 bases and J 5 bases; nucleotides not matched to a gene: 1. Looked up from germline, CDR1 is DFQATT and CDR2 is SNEGSKA (reference sequence).

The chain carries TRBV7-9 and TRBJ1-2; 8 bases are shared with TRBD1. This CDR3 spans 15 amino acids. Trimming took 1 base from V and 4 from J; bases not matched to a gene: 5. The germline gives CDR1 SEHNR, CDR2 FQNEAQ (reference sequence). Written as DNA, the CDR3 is TGTGCCAGCAGCTTAGTGGACAGGGAGGCCTATGGCTACACCTTC. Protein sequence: CASSLVDREAYGYTF.

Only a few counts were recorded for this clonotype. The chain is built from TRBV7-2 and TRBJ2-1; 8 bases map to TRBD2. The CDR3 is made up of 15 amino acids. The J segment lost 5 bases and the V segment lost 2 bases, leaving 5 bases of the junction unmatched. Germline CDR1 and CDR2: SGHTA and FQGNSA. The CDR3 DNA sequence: TGTGCCAGCAGCTTATCGACTAGCGCCCACAATGAGCAGTTCTTC. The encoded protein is CASSLSTSAHNEQFF.

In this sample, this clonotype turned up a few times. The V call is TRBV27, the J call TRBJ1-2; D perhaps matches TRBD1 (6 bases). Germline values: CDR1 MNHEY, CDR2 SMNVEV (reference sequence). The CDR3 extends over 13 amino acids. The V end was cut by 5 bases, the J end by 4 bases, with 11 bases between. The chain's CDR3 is CASSHDRSYGYTF. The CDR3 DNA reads TGTGCCAGCAGTCATGACAGGAGCTATGGCTACACCTTC.

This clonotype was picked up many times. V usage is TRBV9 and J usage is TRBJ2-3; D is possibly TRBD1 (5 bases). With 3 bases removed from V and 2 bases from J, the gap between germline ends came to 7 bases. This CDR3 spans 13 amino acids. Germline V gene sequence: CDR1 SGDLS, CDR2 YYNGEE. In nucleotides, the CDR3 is TGTGCCAGCAGCGAGGACAACACAGATACGCAGTATTTT. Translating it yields CASSEDNTDTQYF.

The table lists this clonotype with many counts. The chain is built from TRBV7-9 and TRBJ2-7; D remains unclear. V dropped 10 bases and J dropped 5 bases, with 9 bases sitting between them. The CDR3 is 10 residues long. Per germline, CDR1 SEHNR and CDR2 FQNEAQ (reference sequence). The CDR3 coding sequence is TGTGCCATATCTCGCAACGAGCAGTACTTC. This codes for CAISRNEQYF. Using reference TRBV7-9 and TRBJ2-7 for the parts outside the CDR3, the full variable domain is DTGVSQNPRHKITKRGQNVTFRCDPISEHNRLYWYRQTLGQGPEFLTYFQNEAQLEKSRLLSDRFSAERPKGSFSTLEIQRTEQGDSAMYLCAISRNEQYFGPGTRLTVT.